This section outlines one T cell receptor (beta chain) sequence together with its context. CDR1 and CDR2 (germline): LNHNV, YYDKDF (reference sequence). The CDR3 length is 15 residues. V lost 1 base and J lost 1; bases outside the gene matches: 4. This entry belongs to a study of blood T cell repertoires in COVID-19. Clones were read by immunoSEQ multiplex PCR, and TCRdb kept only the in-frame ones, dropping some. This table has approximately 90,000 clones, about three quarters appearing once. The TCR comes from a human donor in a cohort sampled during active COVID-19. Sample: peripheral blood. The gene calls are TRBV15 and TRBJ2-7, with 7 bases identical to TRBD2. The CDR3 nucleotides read TGTGCCACCAGCAGAGCCCCGGGGGGTTCCTACGAGCAGTACTTC. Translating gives CATSRAPGGSYEQYF.